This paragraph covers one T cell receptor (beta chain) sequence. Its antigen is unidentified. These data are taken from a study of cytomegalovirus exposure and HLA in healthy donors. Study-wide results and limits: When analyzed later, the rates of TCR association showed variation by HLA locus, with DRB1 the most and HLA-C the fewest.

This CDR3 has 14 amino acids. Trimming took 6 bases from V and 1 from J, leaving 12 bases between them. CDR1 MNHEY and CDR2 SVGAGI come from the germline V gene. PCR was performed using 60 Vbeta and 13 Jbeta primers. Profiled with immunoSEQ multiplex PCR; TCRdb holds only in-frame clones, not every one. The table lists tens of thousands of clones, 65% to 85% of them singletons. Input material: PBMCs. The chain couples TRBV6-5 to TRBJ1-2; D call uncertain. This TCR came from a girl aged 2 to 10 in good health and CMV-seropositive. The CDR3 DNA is TGTGCCAGCAGCCTGGTTGGCATTAACTATGGCTACACCTTC. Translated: CASSLVGINYGYTF.